This T cell receptor beta chain derives from a study of T cells in Graves' hyperthyroidism and ophthalmopathy. Overall study results and limits: Most thyroid clonotypes expanded above 0.001 were also detected in blood. A median about 6.2 months before onset, the model predicted ophthalmopathy.

Patients aged 18 to 65 had newly diagnosed hyperthyroidism of under 2 months' duration. Blood was sampled at initial diagnosis of hyperthyroidism, prior to onset of any ophthalmopathy symptoms. This CDR3 has 14 amino acids. Germline V gives CDR1 LGHDT, CDR2 YNNKEL (reference sequence). The V end was cut by 1 base, the J end by 4 bases, with 11 bases between. From RNA transcripts, TCR beta CDR3 regions were amplified. HTBI primers were used for first-round RT-PCR of the TCR CDR3. TCRdb redid the calling of the multiplex PCR reads with MiXCR, one entry per CDR3 protein. This sample yields about 360,000 distinct CDR3 sequences, of which approximately 14% are seen a single time; 28% belongs to the top ten. This clonotype was counted ten times or more. The antigen remains undetermined.

The sequencing input was blood. The chain is built from TRBV3-1 and TRBJ2-7; D may be TRBD1 (5 bases). The TCR comes from a woman aged 18-30 years with Graves' hyperthyroidism that later progressed to Graves' ophthalmopathy. The CDR3 sequence: CASSQGDGAYEQYF. CDR3 DNA sequence: TGTGCCAGCAGCCAAGGCGATGGGGCTTACGAGCAGTACTTC.